Shown below are 22 T cell receptor beta chains from a single sample sequenced in a study of cytomegalovirus exposure and HLA in healthy donors. Sequencing was performed with immunoSEQ multiplex PCR; in TCRdb, only in-frame clones are kept and a portion is missing. The sample records 120,000 or so clones, approximately 88% being singletons. The source material was PBMCs. The receptors were gathered from a woman aged 18-30 years in good health and CMV-seronegative.

The chain recombines TRBV9 with TRBJ2-1; TRBD2 agrees at 12 bases. Germline assignment: CDR1 SGDLS and CDR2 YYNGEE. J lost 10 bases, V lost 5 bases, and 4 bases had no gene match. This CDR3 is built from 13 residues. As DNA, the CDR3 is TGTGCCAGCAGGACCGGGACTAGCGGGGAGCAGTTCTTC. This codes for CASRTGTSGEQFF.

The CDR3 spells CATSLNMGGSRYTF. The CDR3 DNA sequence: TGTGCCACCAGCCTCAATATGGGGGGGAGTCGCTACACCTTC. The chain links TRBV15 to TRBJ1-2; possibly TRBD1 for D (5 bases). CDR1 and CDR2 from the germline V gene are LNHNV and YYDKDF (reference sequence). Trimming cost V 5 bases and J 9 bases, with 19 bases left between them. This CDR3 contains 14 residues.

The chain links TRBV15 to TRBJ2-7; possibly TRBD2 for D (6 bases). CDR3 length equals 14 residues. Germline V lookup: CDR1 LNHNV, CDR2 YYDKDF (reference sequence). V gave up 5 bases and J gave up 2 bases, with 13 bases separating them. The CDR3 loop is CATSPRRGAYEQYF. The CDR3 DNA sequence: TGTGCCACCAGCCCGCGACGCGGGGCCTACGAGCAGTACTTC.

In this sample, this clone turned up once. The chain links TRBV13 to TRBJ2-1; possibly TRBD2 for D (6 bases). The CDR3 contains 13 residues. Germline values: CDR1 PRHDT, CDR2 FYEKMQ (reference sequence). Between the trimmed V and J ends, which lost 3 bases and 6 bases, there was a span of 9 bases. CDR3 in amino acids: CASSFGGTNEQFF. The CDR3 region has the DNA TGTGCCAGCAGCTTCGGGGGTACCAATGAGCAGTTCTTC.

The chain has TRBV14 and TRBJ1-2, with 8 bases identical to TRBD1. With V trimmed by 3 bases and J by 6 bases, 6 bases remained unmatched. The V gene's germline CDR1 is SGHDN and CDR2 FVKESK. The CDR3 sequence is 14 residues long. The CDR3 DNA reads as TGTGCCAGCAGCCAGTACAGGGGGACTGATGGCTACACCTTC. Protein product: CASSQYRGTDGYTF.

A remark on this clone: Relative to the germline gene, one junction end is altered; a read error may explain this. CDR3 sequence (DNA): TGTGCCAGCAGCCTATTGGGACAGGCCTACGAGCAGTGCTTC. It codes for CASSLLGQAYEQCF. J is TRBJ2-7 and V is TRBV6-1, with 8 bases that match TRBD1. The CDR3 covers 14 residues. The germline CDR1 and CDR2 sequences are MNHNS and SASEGT.

The chain recombines TRBV11-3 with TRBJ2-5, with a tentative D call TRBD2 (6 bases). There are 14 residues in the CDR3. Trimming cost V 5 bases and J 4 bases, with 14 bases left between them. Per the germline V gene, CDR1 is SGHNT and CDR2 is YENEEA. In DNA, the CDR3 is TGTGCCAGCAGCCCCTGGACTAAGTTAGAGACCCAGTACTTC. It yields the protein CASSPWTKLETQYF.

The chain links TRBV13 to TRBJ2-7; D perhaps matches TRBD2 (5 bases). Germline CDR1 PRHDT, CDR2 FYEKMQ (reference sequence). Trimming removed 5 bases at V and 2 bases at J, with 16 bases between. The CDR3 extends over 15 amino acids. The CDR3 is CASSPGLGSTYEQYF. Written as DNA, the CDR3 is TGTGCCAGCAGCCCGGGCCTGGGGAGTACCTACGAGCAGTACTTC.

A single count supports this clone. The CDR3 protein is CASSQDRGTGNTIYF. CDR3 bases: TGTGCCAGCAGCCAAGACAGGGGCACTGGAAACACCATATATTTT. The V and J genes are TRBV4-2 and TRBJ1-3, with D perhaps TRBD1 (6 bases). The CDR3 length is 15 residues. The V end lost 0 bases, the J end lost 2 bases, and 8 bases lay between the germline ends. Germline CDR1 LGHNA, CDR2 YNFKEQ.

This rearrangement joins TRBV5-1 to TRBJ2-1; 13 nucleotides match TRBD2. Germline CDR1 reads SGHRS; CDR2 reads YFSETQ. Trimming at V came to 0 bases and at J to 7 bases, leaving 1 base not matched to a gene. The CDR3 covers 15 residues. The CDR3 region has the DNA TGCGCCAGCAGCTTGGAACTAGCGGGAGGGAATGAGCAGTTCTTC. Protein: CASSLELAGGNEQFF.

This clone was seen only once. This chain links TRBV7-6 with TRBJ2-7; D gene uncertain. Germline V CDR1 and CDR2: SGHVS, FNYEAQ. Trimming cost V 4 bases and J 2 bases, with 9 bases left between them. The CDR3 loop spans 13 amino acids. The CDR3 loop is CASSSLDTYEQYF. The CDR3 DNA reads TGTGCCAGCAGCTCCTTAGATACCTACGAGCAGTACTTC.

The J gene is TRBJ1-1, the V gene TRBV11-3; TRBD1 might be the D (5 bases). Trimming removed 2 bases from V and 5 bases from J, with 9 bases in between. This CDR3 has 13 residues. Germline V gene data show CDR1 as SGHNT and CDR2 as YENEEA. The CDR3 nucleotides read TGTGCCAGCAGCTTAAGGGGTGGAACTGAAGCTTTCTTT. Residues: CASSLRGGTEAFF.

This chain connects TRBV5-4 to TRBJ2-7; TRBD1 agrees at 9 bases. Looked up from germline, CDR1 is SGHNT and CDR2 is YYREEE (reference sequence). This CDR3 has 16 residues. V shed 4 bases, J shed 6 bases, and the junction held 14 bases outside the gene matches. CDR3 DNA: TGTGCCAGCAGCCCAGGATGGGGACAGGGCGGAGGCGAGCAGTACTTC. Amino acid sequence: CASSPGWGQGGGEQYF.

V is TRBV2 and J is TRBJ2-7, with 13 nucleotides matching TRBD2. The germline gives CDR1 SNHLY, CDR2 FYNNEI. CDR3 length equals 22 residues. V shed 5 bases and J 6 bases; nucleotides not matched to a gene: 28. CDR3 in DNA: TGTGCCAGCAGTATTGAAGGGACCTTCCAAGGGACTAGCGGGAAATACACTGGCGAGCAGTACTTC. Encoded protein: CASSIEGTFQGTSGKYTGEQYF. Full variable domain (remainder filled in from reference TRBV2 and TRBJ2-7): EPEVTQTPSHQVTQMGQEVILRCVPISNHLYFYWYRQILGQKVEFLVSFYNNEISEKSEIFDDQFSVERPDGSNFTLKIRSTKLEDSAMYFCASSIEGTFQGTSGKYTGEQYFGPGTRLTVT.

J is TRBJ2-1 and V is TRBV6-6; D not resolved. Trimming shortened V by 2 bases and J by 8 bases, and 13 bases separated the two germline ends. Germline assignment: CDR1 MNHNY and CDR2 SVGAGI (reference sequence). This CDR3 comprises 14 residues. This CDR3 reads CASSYPIGVDEQFF. Here the CDR3 DNA reads TGTGCCAGCAGTTACCCCATAGGAGTTGATGAGCAGTTCTTC.

The chain recombines TRBV10-3 with TRBJ2-7; TRBD2 aligns across 8 bases. The CDR3 has 14 amino acids. The germline V gene has CDR1 ENHRY and CDR2 SYGVKD. The J segment lost 0 bases and the V segment lost 5 bases, leaving 3 bases of the junction unmatched. The CDR3 coding sequence is TGTGCCATCAGTCCCGGGACTAGCTCCTACGAGCAGTACTTC. Amino acids: CAISPGTSSYEQYF.

This rearrangement joins TRBV5-4 to TRBJ2-7; 7 bases match TRBD1. The trim removed 2 bases at V and 2 bases at J, leaving 4 bases unmatched. This CDR3 region has 14 residues. Germline assignment: CDR1 SGHNT and CDR2 YYREEE (reference sequence). CDR3 residues: CASSLEQGAYEQYF. The CDR3 nucleotides read TGTGCCAGCAGCTTAGAGCAGGGGGCCTACGAGCAGTACTTC.

The chain employs TRBV27 and TRBJ2-7; no firm D call. The CDR3 is 15 amino acids. V lost 6 bases and J lost 2, with 17 bases in between. Germline lookup yields CDR1 MNHEY and CDR2 SMNVEV (reference sequence). CDR3 loop: CASSRTLLGAYEQYF. The CDR3 bases are TGTGCCAGCAGCCGAACTCTGCTGGGCGCCTACGAGCAGTACTTC.

The chain combines TRBV19 with TRBJ1-5, with D perhaps matching TRBD1 (5 bases). CDR1 and CDR2 from the germline V gene are LNHDA and SQIVND (reference sequence). V lost 3 bases, J lost 6 bases, and 9 bases lay in between. There are 13 residues in the CDR3. The CDR3 nucleotides read TGTGCCAGTAGTATGGGGGGTCCTCAGCCCCAGCATTTT. Its translation: CASSMGGPQPQHF.

V and J are TRBV7-9 and TRBJ2-2, with D uncertain. V was pared by 6 bases and J by 1 base, with 9 bases between. Germline V gives CDR1 SEHNR, CDR2 FQNEAQ (reference sequence). The CDR3 covers 14 residues. The chain's CDR3 is CASSVTENTGELFF. Written as DNA, the CDR3 is TGTGCCAGCAGTGTCACAGAGAACACCGGGGAGCTGTTTTTT.

The CDR3 sequence: CASSTGTSGAATGELFF. The CDR3 region has the DNA TGCGCCAGCAGCACCGGGACTAGCGGAGCCGCCACCGGGGAGCTGTTTTTT. The chain couples TRBV5-1 to TRBJ2-2, with 11 positions matching TRBD2. Germline V gene sequence: CDR1 SGHRS, CDR2 YFSETQ. This CDR3 is 17 amino acids long. The trim removed 4 bases at V and 4 bases at J, leaving 9 bases unmatched.

This chain joins TRBV19 and TRBJ1-1, with 7 bases identical to TRBD1. V dropped 7 bases and J dropped 1; count of bases not matched to a gene: 6. The CDR3 loop spans 14 amino acids. CDR1 is LNHDA and CDR2 is SQIVND in the germline V gene (reference sequence). The CDR3 here is CASMTGTANTEAFF. The DNA for the CDR3 is TGTGCCAGTATGACCGGGACAGCGAACACTGAAGCTTTCTTT.